The rows below give T cell receptor beta chains drawn from one sample of a study of shared clonotypes between healthy human individuals. The data were produced by immunoSEQ multiplex PCR, yet TCRdb's version contains in-frame clones alone and is incomplete. The sample yields around 2,000,000 clones, roughly 95% seen once. Sequenced material: naive CD4+ T cells sorted from blood. These receptors were obtained from a man aged 18 to 35 in good health. CDR3s include the opening cysteine and the closing phenylalanine or tryptophan. D genes are given only for firm matches. Clone sizes are given selectively: once, few, many, or a class where the clone is expanded.

clone size	V gene	J gene	D gene	CDR3 DNA	CDR3 protein
NA	TRBV15	TRBJ2-5	TRBD2	TGTGCCACCAGCAGAGACGGACTAGGCGAGACCCAGTACTTC	CATSRDGLGETQYF
NA	TRBV18	TRBJ2-7	TRBD2	TGTGCCAGCTCACCACCGGTCGGGGGGGAGCAGTACTTC	CASSPPVGGEQYF
NA	TRBV5-4	TRBJ2-5	TRBD2	TGTGCCAGCAGCTTGTTTCTAGCGGGAGTTGAGACCCAGTACTTC	CASSLFLAGVETQYF
NA	TRBV6-6	TRBJ1-5	NA	TGTGCCAGCAGTTACTCCGGGTCGGATCAGCCCCAGCATTTT	CASSYSGSDQPQHF
NA	TRBV2	TRBJ2-5	NA	TGTGCCAGCAGCATCTCAGAGACCCAGTACTTC	CASSISETQYF
NA	TRBV10-3	TRBJ2-3	TRBD2	TGTGCCATCAGTGCGGGACTAGCGGGCCTTAGCACAGATACGCAGTATTTT	CAISAGLAGLSTDTQYF
NA	TRBV5-1	TRBJ2-1	NA	TGCGCCAGCAGCTTGGCGGGAGAGAGTGAGCAGTTCTTC	CASSLAGESEQFF
NA	TRBV7-2	TRBJ2-3	NA	TGTGCCAGCAGCTTAGCGCTCCTTCTCCATGCGCAGTATTTT	CASSLALLLHAQYF
NA	TRBV7-9	TRBJ2-7	TRBD2	TGTGCCAGCAGCTTAGGAGGACTAGCGGCCTACGAGCAGTACTTC	CASSLGGLAAYEQYF
once	TRBV6-1	TRBJ1-4	NA	TGTGCCAGCAGTCTATCACCGGAGGGTGAAAAACTGTTTTTT	CASSLSPEGEKLFF
NA	TRBV7-2	TRBJ2-2	NA	TGTGCCAGCAGCTCCAGGAGGGCCTCCTTTACCGGGGAGCTGTTTTTT	CASSSRRASFTGELFF
NA	TRBV10-1	TRBJ2-3	NA	TGCGCCAGCAGCCAAGTAGGGAGCACAGATACGCAGTATTTT	CASSQVGSTDTQYF
NA	TRBV10-1	TRBJ1-6	TRBD1	TGCGCCAGCAGTGGACAGGGGGATAATTCACCCCTCCACTTT	CASSGQGDNSPLHF
NA	TRBV7-3	TRBJ2-2	TRBD1	TGTGCCAGCAGCTTCAGGACAGGGGGCGCCGGGGAGCTGTTTTTT	CASSFRTGGAGELFF
NA	TRBV5-1	TRBJ1-4	TRBD1	TGCGCCAGCACCGGCGGCGGGACAGGGAGTGGAGAAAAACTGTTTTTT	CASTGGGTGSGEKLFF
once	TRBV5-6	TRBJ2-4	NA	TGTGCCAGCAGCGAAGGGACTGCTGAACTAGCCAAAAACATTCAGTACTTC	CASSEGTAELAKNIQYF
NA	TRBV10-3	TRBJ1-5	TRBD1	TGTGCCATCAGTGAGTCCCCTAGACAGGGTAGCAATCAGCCCCAGCATTTT	CAISESPRQGSNQPQHF
NA	TRBV25-1	TRBJ2-5	TRBD1	TGTGCCAGCAGTGTGACCCCTCCCGGGACAGGGGGCCAAGAGACCCAGTACTTC	CASSVTPPGTGGQETQYF
NA	TRBV2	TRBJ2-5	NA	TGTGCCAGCAGTGTTTCAGGGGAGAAGACCCAGTACTTC	CASSVSGEKTQYF
NA	TRBV11-2	TRBJ1-2	NA	TGTGCCAGCAGACTCAGACAGTCTTCTGGCTACACCTTC	CASRLRQSSGYTF
NA	TRBV27	TRBJ2-6	TRBD1	TGTGCCAGCAGTGACACAGGGGCCGGGGCCAACGTCCTGACTTTC	CASSDTGAGANVLTF
NA	TRBV19	TRBJ2-2	NA	TGTGCCAGTAGTCAACCGGGGCTGACGGGCGGGGAGCTGTTTTTT	CASSQPGLTGGELFF
NA	TRBV5-1	TRBJ2-4	TRBD1	TGCGCCAGCAGCTTGGCCGGAGGACAGGTGGACATTCAGTACTTC	CASSLAGGQVDIQYF
NA	TRBV30	TRBJ2-3	TRBD2	TGTGCCTGGAGTGTGGTACGGACTAGCGGGAGGGCCGGGGGACGCACAGATACGCAGTATTTT	CAWSVVRTSGRAGGRTDTQYF
NA	TRBV25-1	TRBJ2-7	NA	TGTGCCAGCAGTAAGAGGGGATCTGGAGAGCAGTACTTC	CASSKRGSGEQYF
NA	TRBV5-6	TRBJ2-7	NA	TGTGCCAGCAGCTTACCCCAACCGGGTTACTACGAGCAGTACTTC	CASSLPQPGYYEQYF